These T cell receptor beta chains were read from a single sample in a study of blood T cell repertoires in COVID-19. Data came from immunoSEQ multiplex PCR; TCRdb stores just in-frame clones and leaves some out. The sample holds approximately 100,000 clones, about four fifths seen once. Material: peripheral blood. Receptors were obtained from a human donor in a cohort sampled during active COVID-19. The CDR3 runs from the conserved cysteine through the conserved F or W. A D gene is named only where the DNA matches it firmly. A row's size may be missing; if present it is once, few, many or a size class.

size: NA; V: TRBV4-1; D: TRBD2; J: TRBJ2-1; length: 15; DNA: TGCGCCAGCAGCCACGCTAGCGGGGGGGTTTTTGAGCAGTTCTTC; CDR3: CASSHASGGVFEQFF
size: NA; V: TRBV4-1; D: NA; J: TRBJ1-3; length: 17; DNA: TGCGCCAGCAGCCAAGAATCATGGCAGGCATCTGGAAACACCATATATTTT; CDR3: CASSQESWQASGNTIYF
size: few; V: TRBV7-2; D: NA; J: TRBJ1-2; length: 14; DNA: TGTGCCAGCAGCCGCCCTGGGGGGGCCTATGGCTACACCTTC; CDR3: CASSRPGGAYGYTF
size: NA; V: TRBV4-1; D: TRBD1; J: TRBJ1-1; length: 14; DNA: TGCGCCAGCAGCCACGGGACAGGGCCCACTGAAGCTTTCTTT; CDR3: CASSHGTGPTEAFF
size: NA; V: TRBV24-1; D: TRBD2; J: TRBJ2-1; length: 13; DNA: TGTGCCTCCTCGGGCGGGGGGGCCCATGAGCAGTTCTTC; CDR3: CASSGGGAHEQFF
size: NA; V: TRBV6-5; D: NA; J: TRBJ1-1; length: 12; DNA: TGTGCCAGTCGGTTCCTGAACACTGAAGCTTTCTTT; CDR3: CASRFLNTEAFF
size: NA; V: TRBV7-2; D: NA; J: TRBJ2-3; length: 16; DNA: TGTGCCAGCAGCTTAGGGGTGGGGCGGCTCGGGGATACGCAGTATTTT; CDR3: CASSLGVGRLGDTQYF
size: NA; V: TRBV3-1/TRBV3-2; D: NA; J: TRBJ2-3; length: 13; DNA: TGTGCCAGCAGCCACTATGGTACAGATACGCAGTATTTT; CDR3: CASSHYGTDTQYF
size: NA; V: TRBV7-3; D: NA; J: TRBJ2-5; length: 13; DNA: TGTGCCAGCAGCCGAGGGACAACGGAGACCCAGTACTTC; CDR3: CASSRGTTETQYF
size: NA; V: TRBV19; D: TRBD2; J: TRBJ2-5; length: 15; DNA: TGTGCCAGTAGCGATCCCGGGACTAGCGGAGAGACCCAGTACTTC; CDR3: CASSDPGTSGETQYF